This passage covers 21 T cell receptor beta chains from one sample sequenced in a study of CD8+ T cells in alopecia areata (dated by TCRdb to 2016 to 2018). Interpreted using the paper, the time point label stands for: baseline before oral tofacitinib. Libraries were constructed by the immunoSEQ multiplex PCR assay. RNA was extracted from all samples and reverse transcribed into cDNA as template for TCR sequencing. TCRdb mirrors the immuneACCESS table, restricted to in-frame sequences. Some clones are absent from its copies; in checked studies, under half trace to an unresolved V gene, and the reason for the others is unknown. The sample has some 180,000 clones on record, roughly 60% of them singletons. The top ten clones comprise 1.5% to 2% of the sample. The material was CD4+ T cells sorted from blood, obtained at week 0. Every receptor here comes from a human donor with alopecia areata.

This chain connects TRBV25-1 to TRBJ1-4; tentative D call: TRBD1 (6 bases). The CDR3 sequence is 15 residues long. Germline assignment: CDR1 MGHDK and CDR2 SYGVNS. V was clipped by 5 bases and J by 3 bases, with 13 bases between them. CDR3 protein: CASSRSGASNEKLFF. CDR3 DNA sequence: TGTGCCAGCAGTAGGTCAGGGGCCTCTAATGAAAAACTGTTTTTT.

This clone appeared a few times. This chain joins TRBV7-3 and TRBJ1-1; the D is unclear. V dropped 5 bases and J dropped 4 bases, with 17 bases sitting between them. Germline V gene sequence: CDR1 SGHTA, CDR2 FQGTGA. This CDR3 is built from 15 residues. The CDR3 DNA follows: TGTGCCAGCAGCCCAACGCGGGCCCTCCTCACTGAAGCTTTCTTT. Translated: CASSPTRALLTEAFF.

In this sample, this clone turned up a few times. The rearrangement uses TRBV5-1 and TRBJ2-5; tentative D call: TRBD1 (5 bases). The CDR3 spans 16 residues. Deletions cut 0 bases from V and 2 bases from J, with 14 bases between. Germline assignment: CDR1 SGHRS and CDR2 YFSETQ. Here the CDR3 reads CASSLAIDRQQETQYF. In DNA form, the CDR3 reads TGCGCCAGCAGCTTGGCCATCGACCGACAGCAAGAGACCCAGTACTTC.

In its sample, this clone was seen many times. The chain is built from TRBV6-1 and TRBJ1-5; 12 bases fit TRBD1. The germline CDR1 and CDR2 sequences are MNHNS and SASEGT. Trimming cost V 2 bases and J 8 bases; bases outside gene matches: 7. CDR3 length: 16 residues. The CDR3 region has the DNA TGTGCCAGCAGTGAATTGGGACAGGGGGCCGCAGAGCCCCAGCATTTT. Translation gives CASSELGQGAAEPQHF.

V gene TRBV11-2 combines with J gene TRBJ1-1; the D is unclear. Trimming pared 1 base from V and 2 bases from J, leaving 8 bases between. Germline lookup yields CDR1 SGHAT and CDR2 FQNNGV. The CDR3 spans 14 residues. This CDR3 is CASSLGPENTEAFF. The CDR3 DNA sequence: TGTGCCAGCAGCTTAGGGCCTGAAAACACTGAAGCTTTCTTT.

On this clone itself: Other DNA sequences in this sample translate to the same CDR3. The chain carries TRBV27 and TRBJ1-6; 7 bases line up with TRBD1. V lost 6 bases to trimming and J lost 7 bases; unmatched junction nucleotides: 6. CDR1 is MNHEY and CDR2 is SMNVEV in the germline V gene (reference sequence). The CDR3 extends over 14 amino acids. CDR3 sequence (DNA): TGTGCCAGCAGCCCCGACAGGGTAAATTCACCCCTCCACTTT. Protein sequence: CASSPDRVNSPLHF.

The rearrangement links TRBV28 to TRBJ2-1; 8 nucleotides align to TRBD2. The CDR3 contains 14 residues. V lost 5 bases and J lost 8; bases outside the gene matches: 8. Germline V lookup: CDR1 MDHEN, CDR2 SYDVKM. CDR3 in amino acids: CASSLGTRFYEQFF. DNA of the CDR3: TGTGCCAGCAGTCTCGGGACTAGGTTTTATGAGCAGTTCTTC.

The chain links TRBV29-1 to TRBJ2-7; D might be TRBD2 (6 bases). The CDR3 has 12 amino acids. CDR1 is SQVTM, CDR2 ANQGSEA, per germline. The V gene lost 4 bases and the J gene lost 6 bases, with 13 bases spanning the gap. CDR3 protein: CSVVHGGIEQYF. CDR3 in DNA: TGCAGCGTTGTCCATGGAGGGATCGAGCAGTACTTC.

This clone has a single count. The CDR3 protein is CSVDAGTNTDTQYF. CDR3 DNA: TGCAGCGTGGACGCCGGGACCAACACAGATACGCAGTATTTT. V is TRBV29-1 and J is TRBJ2-3; TRBD1 or TRBD2 may be the D gene (5 bases each). This CDR3 is built from 14 residues. Germline-derived CDR1 and CDR2 are SQVTM and ANQGSEA. The V gene lost 6 bases and the J gene lost 2 bases, with 15 bases spanning the gap.

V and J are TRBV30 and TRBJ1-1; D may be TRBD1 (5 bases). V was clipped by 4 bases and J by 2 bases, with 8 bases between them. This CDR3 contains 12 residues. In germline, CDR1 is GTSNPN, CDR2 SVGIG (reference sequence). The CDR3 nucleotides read TGTGCCTGGACTCAGGGTAACACTGAAGCTTTCTTT. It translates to CAWTQGNTEAFF.

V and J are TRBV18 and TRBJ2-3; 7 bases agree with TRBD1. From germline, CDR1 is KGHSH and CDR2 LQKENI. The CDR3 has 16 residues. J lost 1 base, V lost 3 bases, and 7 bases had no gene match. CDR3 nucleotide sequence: TGTGCCAGCTCACCCCCGACCGGGACAGGCACAGATACGCAGTATTTT. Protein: CASSPPTGTGTDTQYF.

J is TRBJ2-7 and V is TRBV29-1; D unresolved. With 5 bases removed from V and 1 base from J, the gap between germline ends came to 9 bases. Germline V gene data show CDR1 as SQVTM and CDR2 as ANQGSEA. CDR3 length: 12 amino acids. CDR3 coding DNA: TGCAGCGTTCGACTTAGATCCTACGAGCAGTACTTC. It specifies CSVRLRSYEQYF.

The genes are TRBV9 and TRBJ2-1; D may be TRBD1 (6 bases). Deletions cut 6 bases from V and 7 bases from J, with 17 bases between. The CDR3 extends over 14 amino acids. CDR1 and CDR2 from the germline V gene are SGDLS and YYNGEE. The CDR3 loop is CASNTGFTGNEQFF. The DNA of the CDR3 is TGTGCCAGCAACACAGGGTTTACTGGAAATGAGCAGTTCTTC.

The CDR3 nucleotides are TGTGCCACCAGCAGAACCCAGGAGCAGTTCTTC. This codes for CATSRTQEQFF. This chain uses TRBV15 with TRBJ2-1, with D uncertain. Germline lookup yields CDR1 LNHNV and CDR2 YYDKDF (reference sequence). V was pared by 2 bases and J by 10 bases, with 6 bases between. The CDR3 covers 11 residues.

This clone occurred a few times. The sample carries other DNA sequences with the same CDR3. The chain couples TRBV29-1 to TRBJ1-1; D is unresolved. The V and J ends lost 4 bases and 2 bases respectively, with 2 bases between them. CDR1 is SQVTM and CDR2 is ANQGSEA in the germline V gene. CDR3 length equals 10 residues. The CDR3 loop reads CSVANTEAFF. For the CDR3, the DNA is TGCAGCGTTGCTAACACTGAAGCTTTCTTT.

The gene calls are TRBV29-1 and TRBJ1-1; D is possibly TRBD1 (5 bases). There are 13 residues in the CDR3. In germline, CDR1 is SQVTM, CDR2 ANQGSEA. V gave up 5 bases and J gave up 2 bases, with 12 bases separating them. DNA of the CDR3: TGCAGCGTTATGGGGGTCCTCAACACTGAAGCTTTCTTT. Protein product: CSVMGVLNTEAFF. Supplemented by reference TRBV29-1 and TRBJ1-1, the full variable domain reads SAVISQKPSRDICQRGTSLTIQCQVDSQVTMMFWYRQQPGQSLTLIATANQGSEATYESGFVIDKFPISRPNLTFSTLTVSNMSPEDSSIYLCSVMGVLNTEAFFGQGTRLTVV.

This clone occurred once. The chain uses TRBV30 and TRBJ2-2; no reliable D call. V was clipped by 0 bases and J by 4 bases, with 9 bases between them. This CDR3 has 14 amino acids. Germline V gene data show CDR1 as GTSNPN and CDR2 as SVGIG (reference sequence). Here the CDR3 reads CAWSVLPPTGELFF. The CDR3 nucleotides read TGTGCCTGGAGTGTACTCCCCCCCACCGGGGAGCTGTTTTTT.

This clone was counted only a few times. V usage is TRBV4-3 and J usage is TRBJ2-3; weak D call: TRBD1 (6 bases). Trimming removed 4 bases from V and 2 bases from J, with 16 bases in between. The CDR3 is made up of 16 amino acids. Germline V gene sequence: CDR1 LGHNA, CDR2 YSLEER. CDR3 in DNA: TGCGCCAGCAGCCCTGGGAAGGGGGTGTACACAGATACGCAGTATTTT. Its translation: CASSPGKGVYTDTQYF.

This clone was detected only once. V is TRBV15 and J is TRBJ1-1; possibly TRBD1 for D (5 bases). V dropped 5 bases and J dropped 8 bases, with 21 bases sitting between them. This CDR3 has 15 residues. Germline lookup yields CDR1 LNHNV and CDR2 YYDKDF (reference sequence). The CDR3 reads CATSARRGYREEAFF. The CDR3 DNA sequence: TGTGCCACCAGCGCCCGAAGGGGCTATAGGGAGGAAGCTTTCTTT.

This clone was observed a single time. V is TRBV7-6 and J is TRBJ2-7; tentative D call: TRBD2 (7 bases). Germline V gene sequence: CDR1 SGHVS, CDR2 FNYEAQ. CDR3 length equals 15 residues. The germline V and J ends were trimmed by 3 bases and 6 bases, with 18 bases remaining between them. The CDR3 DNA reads TGTGCCAGCAGCTTGCGGGGGCCTGGCTCGGGCGAGCAGTACTTC. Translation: CASSLRGPGSGEQYF.

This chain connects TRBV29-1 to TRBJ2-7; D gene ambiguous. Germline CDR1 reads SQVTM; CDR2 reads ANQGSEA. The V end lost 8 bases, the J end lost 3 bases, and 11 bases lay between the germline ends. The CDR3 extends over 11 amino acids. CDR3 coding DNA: TGCAGCTTTAGGAGTCTCTACGAGCAGTACTTC. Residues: CSFRSLYEQYF.